These 30 T cell receptor beta chains came from one sample sequenced in a study of T cell repertoires in cytomegalovirus infection. TCRdb redid the calling of the reads with MiXCR, one entry per CDR3 protein. The table records 600,000 to 800,000 distinct CDR3 sequences, 20% to 25% of them present only once. The sequencing sample was made of CD8+ T cells from PBMCs. The receptor source for this set is a human donor in good health (CMV status not recorded). Some clones in this sample may be carry-over from other donors' samples.

This clonotype was counted many times. This sequence joins TRBV7-9 and TRBJ2-5, with 7 nucleotides matching TRBD1. CDR3 length: 14 residues. J was trimmed by 2 bases and V by 4 bases; bases with no gene match: 4. CDR1 and CDR2 (germline): SEHNR, FQNEAQ (reference sequence). In DNA, the CDR3 is TGTGCCAGCAGCTCTACAGGGGAGCAAGAGACCCAGTACTTC. Protein: CASSSTGEQETQYF.

At least ten counts were recorded for this clonotype. The rearrangement joins TRBV27 to TRBJ2-2, with a tentative D call TRBD2 (6 bases). V lost 1 base, J lost 4 bases, and 16 bases lay in between. CDR1 is MNHEY and CDR2 is SMNVEV in the germline V gene (reference sequence). CDR3 length: 17 residues. In DNA, the CDR3 is TGTGCCAGCAGTTTATTTGTCTTCGGGGGACCCACCGGGGAGCTGTTTTTT. Translation gives CASSLFVFGGPTGELFF.

CDR3 DNA: TGTGCCAGCAAGGACAGTAACTATGGCTACACCTTC. Its protein is CASKDSNYGYTF. The rearrangement links TRBV27 to TRBJ1-2, with D perhaps TRBD1 (6 bases). Germline V gene sequence: CDR1 MNHEY, CDR2 SMNVEV (reference sequence). This CDR3 is built from 12 residues. V was cut by 7 bases and J by 1 base, with 7 bases left in between.

This clonotype appeared many times. The CDR3 here is CASSPGEPGWRGTEAFF. The CDR3 region has the DNA TGTGCCAGCAGTCCAGGGGAACCGGGATGGCGAGGCACTGAAGCTTTCTTT. V and J are TRBV7-9 and TRBJ1-1; D is possibly TRBD1 (6 bases). The CDR3 spans 17 residues. V was trimmed by 6 bases and J by 4 bases, leaving 24 bases between them. Germline CDR1 is SEHNR and CDR2 is FQNEAQ (reference sequence).

This chain uses TRBV20-1 with TRBJ1-1; TRBD1 matches at 9 bases. Trimming at V came to 6 bases and at J to 5 bases, leaving 7 bases not matched to a gene. This CDR3 comprises 13 residues. Germline loops: CDR1 DFQATT, CDR2 SNEGSKA (reference sequence). As DNA, the CDR3 is TGCAGTGCAACAAACAGGGGGCTTACTGAAGCTTTCTTT. Its translation is CSATNRGLTEAFF.

The chain employs TRBV6-1 and TRBJ2-7, with D perhaps matching TRBD1 or TRBD2 (6 bases each). The V end was cut by 5 bases, the J end by 4 bases, with 15 bases between. Germline assignment: CDR1 MNHNS and CDR2 SASEGT. The CDR3 is made up of 14 amino acids. DNA of the CDR3: TGTGCCAGCAGTTCCTTACAGGGAGGTTACGAGCAGTACGTC. Its translation is CASSSLQGGYEQYV.

The chain has TRBV7-2 and TRBJ1-1; 9 nucleotides line up with TRBD1. The length of the CDR3 is 14 residues. The ends lost 5 bases at V and 7 bases at J; junction bases unmatched: 8. Germline CDR1 and CDR2: SGHTA and FQGNSA. CDR3 region: CASSPEQGAVEAFF. CDR3 in DNA: TGTGCCAGCAGCCCAGAACAGGGGGCGGTTGAAGCTTTCTTT.

This clonotype was picked up many times. The chain joins TRBV6-5 to TRBJ2-7, with D perhaps TRBD1 (6 bases). Germline values: CDR1 MNHEY, CDR2 SVGAGI. CDR3 length equals 14 residues. V was shortened by 6 bases and J by 3 bases, with 15 bases between the two germline ends. The CDR3 loop is CASRKFQGHYEQYV. CDR3 in DNA: TGTGCCAGCAGAAAATTTCAGGGGCACTACGAGCAGTACGTC.

The chain combines TRBV6-6 with TRBJ1-1; D perhaps matches TRBD1 (5 bases). CDR3 length: 16 amino acids. V lost 2 bases and J lost 1, with 14 bases in between. Germline V gene sequence: CDR1 MNHNY, CDR2 SVGAGI (reference sequence). The CDR3: CASSYGTRGGNTEAFF. For the CDR3, the DNA is TGTGCCAGCAGTTACGGGACGCGGGGGGGGAACACTGAAGCTTTCTTT.

This clonotype was recorded a few times. The rearrangement links TRBV10-1 to TRBJ2-3; D is undetermined. Trimming took 4 bases from V and 4 from J, leaving 15 bases between them. The germline gives CDR1 WNHNN, CDR2 SYGVQD (reference sequence). The CDR3 extends over 15 amino acids. The CDR3 region has the DNA TGCGCCAGCAGTGGAGGTACCGGGTTAGCAGATACGCAGTATTTT. Translation gives CASSGGTGLADTQYF.

This clonotype was recorded many times. The rearrangement links TRBV7-6 to TRBJ2-7, with TRBD2 matching over 10 bases. The CDR3 covers 16 residues. CDR1 SGHVS and CDR2 FNYEAQ come from the germline V gene. J lost 2 bases, V lost 3 bases, and 7 bases had no gene match. The CDR3, as DNA: TGTGCCAGCAGCTTGAAAGCGGGGGGGTACCCCTACGAGCAGTACGTC. Its translation is CASSLKAGGYPYEQYV.

The gene calls are TRBV7-2 and TRBJ2-1, with no clear D. The V and J ends lost 3 bases and 6 bases respectively, with 6 bases between them. Germline V lookup: CDR1 SGHTA, CDR2 FQGNSA. This CDR3 region has 12 residues. The DNA of the CDR3 is TGTGCCAGCAGCTTCTACACCAATGAGCAGTTCTTC. Its translation is CASSFYTNEQFF. The variable domain in full, completed from reference TRBV7-2 and TRBJ2-1, reads GAGVSQSPSNKVTEKGKDVELRCDPISGHTALYWYRQSLGQGLEFLIYFQGNSAPDKSGLPSDRFSAERTGGSVSTLTIQRTQQEDSAVYLCASSFYTNEQFFGPGTRLTVL.

The chain employs TRBV2 and TRBJ2-2; D not resolved. Germline CDR1 reads SNHLY; CDR2 reads FYNNEI. Trimming took 3 bases from V and 1 from J, leaving 12 bases between them. This CDR3 is built from 16 residues. CDR3 amino acids: CASSDLRHLNTGELFF. The DNA for the CDR3 is TGTGCCAGCAGTGATTTGAGGCACCTGAACACCGGGGAGCTGTTTTTT.

The V gene is TRBV6-2 or TRBV6-3, the J gene TRBJ1-5, with TRBD1 as a possible D gene (5 bases). In germline, CDR1 is MNHEY, CDR2 SVGEGT. Trimming took 4 bases from V and 2 from J, leaving 12 bases between them. This CDR3 is built from 15 residues. CDR3 sequence (DNA): TGTGCCAGCAGTTCTTGGAGGGGTGGCAATCAGCCCCAGCATTTT. Translation: CASSSWRGGNQPQHF.

The chain employs TRBV6-5 and TRBJ2-1; TRBD2 aligns across 12 bases. The CDR3 consists of 15 residues. The junction had 9 bases not matched to a gene; V was cut back by 6 bases and J by 9 bases. CDR1 and CDR2 from the germline V gene are MNHEY and SVGAGI. The CDR3 loop reads CASSLLLAGGSEQFF. CDR3 DNA sequence: TGTGCCAGCAGCCTTTTACTAGCGGGGGGCAGTGAGCAGTTCTTC.

The chain is built from TRBV29-1 and TRBJ2-1; D not certain. The germline V and J ends were trimmed by 3 bases and 6 bases, with 9 bases remaining between them. Germline V gene data show CDR1 as SQVTM and CDR2 as ANQGSEA. The CDR3 sequence is 12 residues long. DNA for the CDR3: TGCAGCGTTGATGGATGGGGCAATGAGCAGTTCTTC. Translation gives CSVDGWGNEQFF.

The rearrangement links TRBV12-3 or TRBV12-4 to TRBJ1-1; 10 nucleotides agree with TRBD1. After removal of 2 bases from V and 3 bases from J, the junction contained 9 bases not matched to a gene. This CDR3 has 17 residues. The CDR3 here is CASSLRSEGTGDTEAFF. As DNA, the CDR3 is TGTGCCAGCAGTTTAAGAAGTGAGGGGACAGGGGACACTGAAGCTTTCTTT.

This clonotype was counted only a few times. The chain links TRBV29-1 to TRBJ1-3, with TRBD1 matching 11 bases. After removal of 4 bases from V and 3 bases from J, the junction contained 14 bases not matched to a gene. The germline V gene has CDR1 SQVTM and CDR2 ANQGSEA. This CDR3 region has 18 residues. The CDR3: CSVVGAEGTGGVGNTIYF. The CDR3 DNA sequence: TGCAGCGTTGTCGGAGCGGAAGGGACAGGGGGTGTTGGAAACACCATATATTTT.

This clonotype was observed at least ten times. The genes are TRBV7-9 and TRBJ1-1; D perhaps matches TRBD1 (5 bases). This CDR3 region has 13 residues. Trimming stripped 7 bases from V and 0 bases from J, with 9 bases between. Germline assignment: CDR1 SEHNR and CDR2 FQNEAQ (reference sequence). The CDR3 loop is CASTGYLNTEAFF. In nucleotides, the CDR3 is TGTGCCAGCACAGGGTACTTGAACACTGAAGCTTTCTTT.

The rearrangement joins TRBV7-9 to TRBJ2-7; tentatively, D is TRBD1 (5 bases). CDR1 and CDR2 from the germline V gene are SEHNR and FQNEAQ (reference sequence). Trimming removed 4 bases from V and 4 bases from J, with 8 bases in between. CDR3 length equals 12 residues. CDR3 sequence reads: CASSSGFYEQYV. Written as DNA, the CDR3 is TGTGCCAGCAGCTCAGGGTTTTACGAGCAGTACGTC.

The chain employs TRBV28 and TRBJ1-1; 7 bases map to TRBD1. Germline CDR1 and CDR2: MDHEN and SYDVKM. The CDR3 has 16 amino acids. Trimming removed 1 base from V and 1 base from J; junction bases left unmatched: 6. The CDR3, as DNA: TGTGCCAGCAGTTTATCTTGGGGACAGACGAACACTGAAGCTTTCTTT. Protein sequence: CASSLSWGQTNTEAFF.

This sequence joins TRBV7-4 and TRBJ2-2, with 8 bases fitting TRBD1. Trimming removed 5 bases from V and 3 bases from J; junction bases left unmatched: 8. CDR1 is SGHVT and CDR2 is SQSDAQ in the germline V gene. This CDR3 comprises 16 residues. DNA for the CDR3: TGTGCCAGCAGCCTGGACAGGGAGTGGGACACCGGGGAGCTGTTTTTT. It yields the protein CASSLDREWDTGELFF.

This clonotype showed up just a few times. The chain uses TRBV28 and TRBJ2-7; 7 bases match TRBD2. V lost 5 bases and J lost 3; bases outside the gene matches: 16. This CDR3 is built from 17 residues. Per the germline V gene, CDR1 is MDHEN and CDR2 is SYDVKM. CDR3 sequence reads: CASSPLSGRVTLYEQYV. DNA for the CDR3: TGTGCCAGCAGTCCCCTTTCGGGGAGGGTGACCCTCTACGAGCAGTACGTC.

This clonotype was seen more than once but under ten times. The chain combines TRBV29-1 with TRBJ1-2; D unclear. Trimming took 0 bases from V and 6 from J, leaving 14 bases between them. CDR3 length: 14 residues. Looked up from germline, CDR1 is SQVTM and CDR2 is ANQGSEA. The CDR3 bases are TGCAGCGTTGAAGAGGAGGGAAAGGAAGATGGCTACACCTTC. It yields the protein CSVEEEGKEDGYTF.

This clonotype was observed at least ten times. The rearrangement links TRBV5-4 to TRBJ2-2; 7 bases match TRBD1. J gave up 1 base and V 4 bases, and 4 bases lay outside the gene matches. This CDR3 has 15 residues. Germline V gives CDR1 SGHNT, CDR2 YYREEE (reference sequence). The CDR3 coding sequence is TGTGCCAGCAGCCTTGGGACAGAGAACACCGGGGAGCTGTTTTTT. Its protein is CASSLGTENTGELFF.

The chain is built from TRBV20-1 and TRBJ2-3; 13 bases align to TRBD2. V shed 5 bases, J shed 0 bases, and the junction held 2 bases outside the gene matches. Germline-derived CDR1 and CDR2 are DFQATT and SNEGSKA (reference sequence). This CDR3 has 15 amino acids. The CDR3 region has the DNA TGCAGTGCTGGGACTAGCGGGGAGAGCACAGATACGCAGTATTTT. Encoded protein: CSAGTSGESTDTQYF.

This clonotype was seen a single time. The V gene is TRBV28, the J gene TRBJ2-5; the match to TRBD1 covers 7 bases. Germline loops: CDR1 MDHEN, CDR2 SYDVKM. CDR3 length: 16 amino acids. Losses at the gene ends were 5 bases for V and 0 bases for J; bases not matched to a gene: 9. The CDR3 loop reads CASSLSRQGDQETQYF. The CDR3 bases are TGTGCCAGCAGTCTATCCCGACAGGGTGACCAAGAGACCCAGTACTTC. The full variable domain, rest sourced from reference TRBV28 and TRBJ2-5, is DVKVTQSSRYLVKRTGEKVFLECVQDMDHENMFWYRQDPGLGLRLIYFSYDVKMKEKGDIPEGYSVSREKKERFSLILESASTNQTSMYLCASSLSRQGDQETQYFGPGTRLLVL.

A few counts support this clonotype. J is TRBJ1-4 and V is TRBV6-6; D uncertain. V was cut by 7 bases and J by 8 bases, with 23 bases left in between. The germline CDR1 and CDR2 sequences are MNHNY and SVGAGI (reference sequence). The CDR3 is 16 residues long. CDR3 loop: CASKGAPIASMEKLFF. The CDR3 nucleotides are TGTGCCAGCAAGGGAGCGCCTATTGCTAGTATGGAAAAACTGTTTTTT.

The rearrangement uses TRBV28 and TRBJ1-3; D is unclear. The CDR3 runs to 14 residues. Per the germline V gene, CDR1 is MDHEN and CDR2 is SYDVKM. V lost 7 bases and J lost 3, with 13 bases in between. The CDR3 region has the DNA TGTGCCAGCACCCTTTTCCAGGATGGAAACACCATATATTTT. This gives the protein CASTLFQDGNTIYF. Supplemented by reference TRBV28 and TRBJ1-3, the full variable domain reads DVKVTQSSRYLVKRTGEKVFLECVQDMDHENMFWYRQDPGLGLRLIYFSYDVKMKEKGDIPEGYSVSREKKERFSLILESASTNQTSMYLCASTLFQDGNTIYFGEGSWLTVV.

V and J are TRBV20-1 and TRBJ2-7; 10 positions match TRBD1. Germline CDR1 DFQATT, CDR2 SNEGSKA (reference sequence). CDR3 length: 13 residues. V was pared by 5 bases and J by 2 bases, with 3 bases of the junction left unmatched. The CDR3 bases are TGCAGTGCTGGGACAGGGGTGGCCTACGAGCAGTACGTC. It codes for CSAGTGVAYEQYV.